This T cell receptor (beta chain) is from a study of neoadjuvant anti-PD-1 for oral cavity cancer. Background on the study: Patients without progression got a fourth dose around day 43.

Documented time point: after neoadjuvant nivolumab, at surgical resection. The V end lost 0 bases, the J end lost 6 bases, and 14 bases lay between the germline ends. This CDR3 is built from 15 residues. Looked up from germline, CDR1 is SGHTA and CDR2 is FQGTGA. Most tumor samples had 4 to 6 ug input DNA in two replicates. TCRdb's copy holds only in-frame clones and misses some; the assay was immunoSEQ multiplex PCR. The profile covers over 20,000 clones, with roughly a quarter appearing a single time and roughly a sixth taken by the ten largest. By share, this clone ranks as medium-sized (0.01 to 0.1%).

The chain joins TRBV7-3 to TRBJ1-2; a weak D match, TRBD1 (5 bases). The source material was tumor tissue, sampled after nivolumab (anti-PD-1) treatment. The clonotype was recovered from a person between 40 and 85 years old with oral cavity squamous cell carcinoma. CDR3 loop: CASSLTGGSFDGYTF. The CDR3 DNA is TGTGCCAGCAGCTTAACTGGGGGGTCCTTCGATGGCTACACCTTC. The full variable domain, its missing parts supplied by reference TRBV7-3 and TRBJ1-2, is GAGVSQTPSNKVTEKGKYVELRCDPISGHTALYWYRQSLGQGPEFLIYFQGTGAADDSGLPNDRFFAVRPEGSVSTLKIQRTERGDSAVYLCASSLTGGSFDGYTFGSGTRLTVV.